The clone carrying this T cell receptor beta chain was picked up one time. The assay used was immunoSEQ (version v3.0), run at survey level. Clones were sequenced by immunoSEQ multiplex PCR, and TCRdb holds only the in-frame ones, with some missing. The sample lists 20,000 to 25,000 clones; more than 65% were seen once. The data were obtained in a study of long-term antiretroviral therapy in people with HIV. The length of the CDR3 is 14 residues. The germline CDR1 and CDR2 sequences are SGHTA and FQGNSA. V shed 1 base and J 7 bases; nucleotides not matched to a gene: 3. There were about 1-10 million cryopreserved PBMC in the samples before DNA extraction.

Material: unsorted PBMCs, obtained 0.3 years after starting antiretroviral therapy. The sequence was collected from a man aged 50 or older with HIV. The rearrangement uses TRBV7-2 and TRBJ1-2; 10 bases line up with TRBD1. The CDR3 region is CASSLGTGGFGYTF. In DNA, the CDR3 is TGTGCCAGCAGCTTAGGGACAGGGGGGTTTGGCTACACCTTC.